These T cell receptor beta chains were read from a single sample in a study of neoadjuvant anti-PD-1 for oral cavity cancer. Here immunoSEQ multiplex PCR was the method, and the copy in TCRdb shows in-frame clones only, minus some. The sample has some 15,000 clones; approximately 70% are singletons. This sample comprised PBMCs, obtained before nivolumab (anti-PD-1) treatment. Receptors were obtained from a person aged 40 to 85 with oral cavity squamous cell carcinoma. Both conserved end residues are part of each CDR3. D genes are given only for firm matches. Some rows mark clone size as missing; the rest say once, few, many or name a class of expanded clone.

V	D	J	size	DNA	CDR3
TRBV5-4	NA	TRBJ1-2	NA	TGTGCCAGCAGCTCAGGACTGGTAACCCGCGTCTATGGCTACACCTTC	CASSSGLVTRVYGYTF
TRBV14	TRBD1	TRBJ2-2	NA	TGTGCCAGCAGCGAGGGACAGGGTTACACCGGGGAGCTGTTTTTT	CASSEGQGYTGELFF
TRBV4-1	NA	TRBJ1-3	NA	TGCGCCAGCAGCTCCGGACATTCTGGAAACACCATATATTTT	CASSSGHSGNTIYF
TRBV5-1	NA	TRBJ2-1	NA	TGCGCCAGCAGCGCAGGGATCTCCTACAATGAGCAGTTCTTC	CASSAGISYNEQFF
TRBV19	NA	TRBJ2-2	NA	TGTGCCAGTAGTATGTTGGCCGGGGAGCTGTTTTTT	CASSMLAGELFF
TRBV7-2	TRBD2	TRBJ2-7	few	TGTGCCAGCAGCCTCGAACTAGCGAGATCGGACGAGCAGTACTTC	CASSLELARSDEQYF
TRBV6-5	NA	TRBJ2-3	NA	TGTGCCAGCAGTTACGTGGGGGCTAGCACAGATACGCAGTATTTT	CASSYVGASTDTQYF
TRBV5-1	TRBD2	TRBJ2-7	NA	TGCGCCAGCAGCCTAGCGGGAGGTGACTACGAGCAGTACTTC	CASSLAGGDYEQYF
TRBV27	NA	TRBJ2-7	NA	TGTGCCAGCAGTTTTGCAGGTACCTACGAGCAGTACTTC	CASSFAGTYEQYF
TRBV6-4	NA	TRBJ2-1	NA	TGTGCCAGCAGGGGACAGGGGAACTCTAGCGGGAGAACCTACAATGAGCAGTTCTTC	CASRGQGNSSGRTYNEQFF
TRBV28	NA	TRBJ2-7	few	TGTGCCAGCAGTTTAGGCGGACCCTACGAGCAGTACTTC	CASSLGGPYEQYF
TRBV5-6	TRBD2	TRBJ2-7	few	TGTGCCAGCAGCTTGGGGGGACTAGCGGGAGGGTCGTACTTC	CASSLGGLAGGSYF
TRBV10-2	NA	TRBJ1-2	NA	TGCGCCAGCAGTGAGTCGTGGGACTATGGCTACACCTTC	CASSESWDYGYTF
TRBV6-6	NA	TRBJ2-5	NA	TGTGCCAGCAGTTCCCAAGAGACCCAGTACTTC	CASSSQETQYF
TRBV4-2	NA	TRBJ2-1	few	TGTGCCAGCAGCCAAGGTAGTAAGGGCAATGAGCAGTTCTTC	CASSQGSKGNEQFF
TRBV19	NA	TRBJ2-1	NA	TGTGCCAGTAGTATGGCCGGAAGCTCCTACAATGAGCAGTTCTTC	CASSMAGSSYNEQFF
TRBV6-1	TRBD2	TRBJ2-3	NA	TGTGCCAGCAGTGACCGGACTAGCGGCACAGATACGCAGTATTTT	CASSDRTSGTDTQYF
TRBV29-1	NA	TRBJ1-2	once	TGCAGCACCGGGGCCGCGGCGAACTATGGCTACACCTTC	CSTGAAANYGYTF
TRBV5-1	TRBD2	TRBJ2-3	NA	TGCGCCAGCAGCCCGAAAACCGGGACTAGCGTAGTTTATACGCAGTATTTT	CASSPKTGTSVVYTQYF
TRBV5-1	TRBD2	TRBJ2-1	NA	TGCGCCAGCACCCTGAGCGGGAGCGGGTACAATGAGCAGTTCTTC	CASTLSGSGYNEQFF
TRBV28	TRBD1	TRBJ2-3	few	TGTGCCAGCAGCATCTGGGACAGTAGCACAGATACGCAGTATTTT	CASSIWDSSTDTQYF
TRBV5-6	NA	TRBJ2-7	NA	TGTGCCAGCAGTGGACCGGGGAGAGGCGAGCAGTACTTC	CASSGPGRGEQYF
TRBV11-2	TRBD2	TRBJ2-1	NA	TGTGCCAGCAGCTTAGAGGCGGGAGAGGGCAATGAGCAGTTCTTC	CASSLEAGEGNEQFF
TRBV5-1	NA	TRBJ2-2	few	TGCGCCAGCAGCTTGGGTAGCGATGCCGGGGAGCTGTTTTTT	CASSLGSDAGELFF
TRBV5-6	TRBD2	TRBJ2-4	NA	TGTGCCAGCAGCTCCGGGGGGGCCAAAAACATTCAGTACTTC	CASSSGGAKNIQYF
TRBV6-5	TRBD1	TRBJ2-7	NA	TGTGCCAGCAGGCGCTCGGACAGGGGTGGCTACGAGCAGTACTTC	CASRRSDRGGYEQYF
TRBV29-1	NA	TRBJ1-2	few	TGCAGCGTTGAAGGACACTACTCGAACTATGGCTACACCTTC	CSVEGHYSNYGYTF
TRBV9	NA	TRBJ2-2	NA	TGTGCCAGCAGCGAGGGCTCGAACACCGGGGAGCTGTTTTTT	CASSEGSNTGELFF
TRBV6-1	TRBD1	TRBJ1-2	NA	TGTGCCAGCTGCCCGGGACAGGGGGCTGGCTACACCTTC	CASCPGQGAGYTF
TRBV11-2	TRBD1	TRBJ1-1	once	TGTGCCAGCAGCCCAGAGGGCAGGGGGCTTCGGGGTGAGGCTTTCTTT	CASSPEGRGLRGEAFF
TRBV7-8	NA	TRBJ2-3	NA	TGTGCCAGCAGCCCCCGGGGAGGGGGGAGCACAGATACGCAGTATTTT	CASSPRGGGSTDTQYF
TRBV5-1	NA	TRBJ2-1	NA	TGCGCCAGCAGCTCTGGACTGAACAATGAGCAGTTCTTC	CASSSGLNNEQFF